This T cell receptor (beta chain) comes out of a study of blood T cell repertoires in COVID-19. For the study at large: Italy, Spain and the United States were the sources of the convalescent and acute COVID-19 samples.

This clone was observed a handful of times. CDR1 is LNHDA and CDR2 is SQIVND in the germline V gene (reference sequence). Trimming stripped 9 bases from V and 1 base from J, with 22 bases between. The CDR3 has 17 amino acids. TCRdb keeps only in-frame clones here, not all; method: immunoSEQ multiplex PCR. The sample lists around 200,000 clones; about 82% were seen once. Across about 22 US areas, participants ranged in age from about 18 to 100 years. Participant-reported clinical history was the basis for cohort assignment. The TCR originated in a man aged 35-49 years with acute COVID-19. Material: PBMCs or T cells enriched from blood (not recorded which). The V gene is TRBV19, the J gene TRBJ1-5; D may be TRBD1 (5 bases). The CDR3 DNA sequence: TGTGCCAGCCAATCTCCCGCGGGGGTGGGGAGCAATCAGCCCCAGCATTTT. Its translation is CASQSPAGVGSNQPQHF. Using reference TRBV19 and TRBJ1-5 for the parts outside the CDR3, the full variable domain is DGGITQSPKYLFRKEGQNVTLSCEQNLNHDAMYWYRQDPGQGLRLIYYSQIVNDFQKGDIAEGYSVSREKKESFPLTVTSAQKNPTAFYLCASQSPAGVGSNQPQHFGDGTRLSIL.